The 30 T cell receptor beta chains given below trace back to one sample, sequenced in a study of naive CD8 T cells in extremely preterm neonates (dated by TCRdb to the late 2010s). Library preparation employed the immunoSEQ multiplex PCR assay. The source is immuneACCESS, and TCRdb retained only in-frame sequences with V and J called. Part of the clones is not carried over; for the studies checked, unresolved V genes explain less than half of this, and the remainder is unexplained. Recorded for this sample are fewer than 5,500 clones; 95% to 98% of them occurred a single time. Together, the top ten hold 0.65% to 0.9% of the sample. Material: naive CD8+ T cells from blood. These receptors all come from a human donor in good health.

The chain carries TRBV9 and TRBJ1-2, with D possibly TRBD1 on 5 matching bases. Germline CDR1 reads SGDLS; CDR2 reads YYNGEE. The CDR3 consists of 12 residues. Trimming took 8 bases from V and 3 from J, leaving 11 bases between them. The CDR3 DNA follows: TGTGCCAGTCGGGGGTCCCACTATGGCTACACCTTC. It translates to CASRGSHYGYTF. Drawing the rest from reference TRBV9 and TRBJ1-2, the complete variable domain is DSGVTQTPKHLITATGQRVTLRCSPRSGDLSVYWYQQSLDQGLQFLIQYYNGEERAKGNILERFSAQQFPDLHSELNLSSLELGDSALYFCASRGSHYGYTFGSGTRLTVV.

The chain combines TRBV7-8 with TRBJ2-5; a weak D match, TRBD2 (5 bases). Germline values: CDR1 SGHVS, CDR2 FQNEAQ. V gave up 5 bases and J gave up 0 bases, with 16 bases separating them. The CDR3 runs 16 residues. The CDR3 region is CASSLRASQNQETQYF. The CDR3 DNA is TGTGCCAGCAGCCTAAGGGCTAGCCAGAACCAAGAGACCCAGTACTTC.

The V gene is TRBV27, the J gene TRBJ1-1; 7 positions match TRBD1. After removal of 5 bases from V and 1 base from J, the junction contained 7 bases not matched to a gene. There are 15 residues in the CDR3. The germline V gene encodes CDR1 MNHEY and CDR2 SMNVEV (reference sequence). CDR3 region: CASSAGTAPNTEAFF. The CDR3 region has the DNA TGTGCCAGCAGTGCCGGGACAGCCCCGAACACTGAAGCTTTCTTT.

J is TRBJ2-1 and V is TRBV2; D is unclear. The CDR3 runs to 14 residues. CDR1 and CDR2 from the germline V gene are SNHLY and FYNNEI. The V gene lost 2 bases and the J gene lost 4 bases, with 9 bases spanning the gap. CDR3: CASSELQTYNEQFF. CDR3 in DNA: TGTGCCAGCAGTGAACTCCAGACATACAATGAGCAGTTCTTC.

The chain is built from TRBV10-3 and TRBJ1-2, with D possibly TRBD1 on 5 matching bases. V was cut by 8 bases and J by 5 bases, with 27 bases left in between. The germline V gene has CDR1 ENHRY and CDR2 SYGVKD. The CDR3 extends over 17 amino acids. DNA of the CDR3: TGTGCCATCGGAGCTCGGGACTTCCGCCAATACCCTTATGGCTACACCTTC. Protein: CAIGARDFRQYPYGYTF.

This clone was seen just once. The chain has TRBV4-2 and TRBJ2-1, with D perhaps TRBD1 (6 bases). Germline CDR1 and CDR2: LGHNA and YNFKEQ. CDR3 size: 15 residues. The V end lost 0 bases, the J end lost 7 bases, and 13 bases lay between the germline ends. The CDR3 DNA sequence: TGTGCCAGCAGCCAAGACGGGCTAGGGGGAAATGAGCAGTTCTTC. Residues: CASSQDGLGGNEQFF.

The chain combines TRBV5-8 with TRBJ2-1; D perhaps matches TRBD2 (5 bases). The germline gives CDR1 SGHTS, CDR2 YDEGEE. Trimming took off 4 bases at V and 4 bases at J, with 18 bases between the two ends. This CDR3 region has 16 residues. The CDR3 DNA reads TGTGCCAGCAGCCCCGACTCAGGCGGAGGATACAATGAGCAGTTCTTC. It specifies CASSPDSGGGYNEQFF.

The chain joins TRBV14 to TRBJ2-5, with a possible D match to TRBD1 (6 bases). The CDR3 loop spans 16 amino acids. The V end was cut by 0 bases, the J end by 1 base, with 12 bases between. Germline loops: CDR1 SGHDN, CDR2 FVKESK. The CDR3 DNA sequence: TGTGCCAGCAGCCAAGATGACAGGTACCTCCAAGAGACCCAGTACTTC. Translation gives CASSQDDRYLQETQYF.

CDR3 sequence: CASSVQDRVNEQFF. The CDR3 nucleotides are TGTGCCAGCAGCGTACAGGACAGGGTCAATGAGCAGTTCTTC. V and J are TRBV9 and TRBJ2-1; 8 bases are a match to TRBD1. In germline, CDR1 is SGDLS, CDR2 YYNGEE. This CDR3 is 14 amino acids long. J gave up 6 bases and V 1 base, and 3 bases lay outside the gene matches. Together with reference TRBV9 and TRBJ2-1, the CDR3 gives the full variable domain: DSGVTQTPKHLITATGQRVTLRCSPRSGDLSVYWYQQSLDQGLQFLIQYYNGEERAKGNILERFSAQQFPDLHSELNLSSLELGDSALYFCASSVQDRVNEQFFGPGTRLTVL.

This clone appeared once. CDR3 protein: CASSGDSSYEQYF. DNA for the CDR3: TGTGCCAGCAGTGGGGACAGTTCCTACGAGCAGTACTTC. This rearrangement joins TRBV2 to TRBJ2-7, with TRBD1 identical over 7 bases. Germline lookup yields CDR1 SNHLY and CDR2 FYNNEI. V lost 4 bases, J lost 1 base, and 1 base stayed unmatched. The CDR3 runs to 13 residues.

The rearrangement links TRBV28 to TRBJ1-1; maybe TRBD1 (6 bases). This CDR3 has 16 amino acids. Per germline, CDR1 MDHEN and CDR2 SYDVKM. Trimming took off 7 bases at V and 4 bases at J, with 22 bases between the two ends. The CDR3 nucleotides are TGTGCCAGCACCTCCCGGGGGGGCAAAGTGTCCACTGAAGCTTTCTTT. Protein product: CASTSRGGKVSTEAFF.

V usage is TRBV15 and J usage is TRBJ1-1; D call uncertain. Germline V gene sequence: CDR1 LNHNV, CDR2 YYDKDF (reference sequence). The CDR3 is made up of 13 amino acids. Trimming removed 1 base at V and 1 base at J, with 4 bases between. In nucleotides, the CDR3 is TGTGCCACCAGCAGAGTACAGAACACTGAAGCTTTCTTT. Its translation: CATSRVQNTEAFF. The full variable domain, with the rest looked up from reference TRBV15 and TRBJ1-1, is DAMVIQNPRYQVTQFGKPVTLSCSQTLNHNVMYWYQQKSSQAPKLLFHYYDKDFNNEADTPDNFQSRRPNTSFCFLDIRSPGLGDTAMYLCATSRVQNTEAFFGQGTRLTVV.

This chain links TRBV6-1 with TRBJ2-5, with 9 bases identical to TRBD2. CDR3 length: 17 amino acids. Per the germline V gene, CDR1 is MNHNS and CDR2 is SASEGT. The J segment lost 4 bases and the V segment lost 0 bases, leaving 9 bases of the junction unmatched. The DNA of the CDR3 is TGTGCCAGCAGTGAAGCGGGGCGGGGGGGCCTGGTAGAGACCCAGTACTTC. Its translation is CASSEAGRGGLVETQYF.

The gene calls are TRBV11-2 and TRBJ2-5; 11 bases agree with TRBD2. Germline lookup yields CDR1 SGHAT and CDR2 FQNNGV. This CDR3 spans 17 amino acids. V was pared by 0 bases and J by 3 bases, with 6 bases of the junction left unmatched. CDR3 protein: CASSLESSGGSEETQYF. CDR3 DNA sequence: TGTGCCAGCAGCTTAGAATCTAGCGGGGGGAGCGAAGAGACCCAGTACTTC. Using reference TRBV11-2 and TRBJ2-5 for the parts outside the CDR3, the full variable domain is EAGVAQSPRYKIIEKRQSVAFWCNPISGHATLYWYQQILGQGPKLLIQFQNNGVVDDSQLPKDRFSAERLKGVDSTLKIQPAKLEDSAVYLCASSLESSGGSEETQYFGPGTRLLVL.

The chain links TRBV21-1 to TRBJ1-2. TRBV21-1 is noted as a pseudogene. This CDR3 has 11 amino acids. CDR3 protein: CASSRDYGYTF. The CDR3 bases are TGTGCCAGCAGCCGAGATTATGGCTACACCTTC.

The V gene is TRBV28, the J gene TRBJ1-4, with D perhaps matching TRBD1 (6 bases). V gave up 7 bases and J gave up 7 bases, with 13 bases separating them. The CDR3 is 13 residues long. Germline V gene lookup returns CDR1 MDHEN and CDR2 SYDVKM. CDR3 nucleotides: TGTGCCAGCACTACAGGGTTCCGTGAAAAACTGTTTTTT. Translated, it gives CASTTGFREKLFF. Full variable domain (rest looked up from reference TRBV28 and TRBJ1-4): DVKVTQSSRYLVKRTGEKVFLECVQDMDHENMFWYRQDPGLGLRLIYFSYDVKMKEKGDIPEGYSVSREKKERFSLILESASTNQTSMYLCASTTGFREKLFFGSGTQLSVL.

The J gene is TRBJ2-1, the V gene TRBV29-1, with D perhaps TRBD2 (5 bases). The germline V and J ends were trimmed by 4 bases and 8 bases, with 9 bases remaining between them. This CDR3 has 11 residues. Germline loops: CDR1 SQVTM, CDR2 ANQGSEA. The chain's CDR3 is CSVGTGDEQFF. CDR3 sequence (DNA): TGCAGCGTTGGGACCGGGGATGAGCAGTTCTTC.

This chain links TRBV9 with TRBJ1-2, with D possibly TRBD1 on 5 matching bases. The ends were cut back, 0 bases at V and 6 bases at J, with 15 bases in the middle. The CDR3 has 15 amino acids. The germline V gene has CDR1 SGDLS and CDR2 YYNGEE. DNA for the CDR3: TGTGCCAGCAGCGTAGGATGGGGGAGGTCGGATGGCTACACCTTC. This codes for CASSVGWGRSDGYTF.

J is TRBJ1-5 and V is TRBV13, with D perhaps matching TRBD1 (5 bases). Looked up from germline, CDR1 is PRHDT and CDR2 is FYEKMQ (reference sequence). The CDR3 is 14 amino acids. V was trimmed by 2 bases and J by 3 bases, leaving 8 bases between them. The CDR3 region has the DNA TGTGCCAGCAGCTTAAGGGGAACCAATCAGCCCCAGCATTTT. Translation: CASSLRGTNQPQHF.

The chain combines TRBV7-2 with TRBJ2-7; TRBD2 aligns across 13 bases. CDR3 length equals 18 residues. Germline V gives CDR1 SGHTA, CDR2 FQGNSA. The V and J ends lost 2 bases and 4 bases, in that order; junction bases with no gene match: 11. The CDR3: CASSLTTYPTSGGYEQYF. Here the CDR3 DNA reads TGTGCCAGCAGCTTAACGACATACCCGACTAGCGGGGGGTACGAGCAGTACTTC. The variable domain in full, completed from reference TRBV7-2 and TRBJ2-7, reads GAGVSQSPSNKVTEKGKDVELRCDPISGHTALYWYRQSLGQGLEFLIYFQGNSAPDKSGLPSDRFSAERTGGSVSTLTIQRTQQEDSAVYLCASSLTTYPTSGGYEQYFGPGTRLTVT.

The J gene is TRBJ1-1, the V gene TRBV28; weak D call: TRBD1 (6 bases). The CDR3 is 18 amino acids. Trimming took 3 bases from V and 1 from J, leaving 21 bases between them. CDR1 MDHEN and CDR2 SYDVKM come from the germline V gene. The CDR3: CASSFSLLGGGRNTEAFF. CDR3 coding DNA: TGTGCCAGCAGTTTTTCTCTCCTAGGGGGGGGGCGGAACACTGAAGCTTTCTTT.

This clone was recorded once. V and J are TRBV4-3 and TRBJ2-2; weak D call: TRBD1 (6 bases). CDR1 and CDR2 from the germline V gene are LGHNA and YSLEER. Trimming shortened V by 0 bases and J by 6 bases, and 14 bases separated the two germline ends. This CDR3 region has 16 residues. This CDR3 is CASSQDTLGTSGELFF. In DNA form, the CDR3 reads TGCGCCAGCAGCCAAGATACCCTGGGGACATCCGGGGAGCTGTTTTTT.

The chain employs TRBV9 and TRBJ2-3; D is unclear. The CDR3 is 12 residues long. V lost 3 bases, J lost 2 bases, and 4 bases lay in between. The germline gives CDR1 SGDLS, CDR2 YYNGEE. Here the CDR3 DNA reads TGTGCCAGCAGCGGACACACAGATACGCAGTATTTT. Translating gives CASSGHTDTQYF.

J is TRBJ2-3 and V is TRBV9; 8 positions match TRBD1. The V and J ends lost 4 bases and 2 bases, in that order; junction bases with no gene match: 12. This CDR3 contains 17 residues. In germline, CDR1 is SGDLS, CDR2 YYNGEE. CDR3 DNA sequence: TGTGCCAGCAGCACTGAGGAGGCAGGGGGCCTCACAGATACGCAGTATTTT. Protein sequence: CASSTEEAGGLTDTQYF.

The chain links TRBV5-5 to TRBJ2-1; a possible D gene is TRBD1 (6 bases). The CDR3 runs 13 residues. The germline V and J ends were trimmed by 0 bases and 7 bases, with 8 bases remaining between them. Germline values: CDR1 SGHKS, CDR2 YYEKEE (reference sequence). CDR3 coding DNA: TGTGCCAGCAGCTTGGGGGGGCCAAATGAGCAGTTCTTC. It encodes CASSLGGPNEQFF.

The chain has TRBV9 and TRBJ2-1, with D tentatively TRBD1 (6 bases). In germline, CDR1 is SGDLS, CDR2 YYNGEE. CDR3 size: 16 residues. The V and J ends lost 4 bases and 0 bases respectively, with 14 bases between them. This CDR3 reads CASSTKTGSSYNEQFF. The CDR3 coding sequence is TGTGCCAGCAGCACCAAAACAGGGAGCTCCTACAATGAGCAGTTCTTC.

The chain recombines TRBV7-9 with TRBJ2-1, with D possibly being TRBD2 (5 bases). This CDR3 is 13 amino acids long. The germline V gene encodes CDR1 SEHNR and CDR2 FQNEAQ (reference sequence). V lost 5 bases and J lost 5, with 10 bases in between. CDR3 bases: TGTGCCAGCAGCCCGCCGGGGAACAATGAGCAGTTCTTC. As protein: CASSPPGNNEQFF.

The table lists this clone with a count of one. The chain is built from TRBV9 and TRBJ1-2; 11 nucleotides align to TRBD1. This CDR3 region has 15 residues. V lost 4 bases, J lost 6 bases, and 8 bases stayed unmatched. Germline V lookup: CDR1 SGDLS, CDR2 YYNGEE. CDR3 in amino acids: CASSPRDRGSDGYTF. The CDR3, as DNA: TGTGCCAGCAGCCCCCGGGACAGGGGGAGCGATGGCTACACCTTC. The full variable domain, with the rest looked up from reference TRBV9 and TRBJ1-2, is DSGVTQTPKHLITATGQRVTLRCSPRSGDLSVYWYQQSLDQGLQFLIQYYNGEERAKGNILERFSAQQFPDLHSELNLSSLELGDSALYFCASSPRDRGSDGYTFGSGTRLTVV.

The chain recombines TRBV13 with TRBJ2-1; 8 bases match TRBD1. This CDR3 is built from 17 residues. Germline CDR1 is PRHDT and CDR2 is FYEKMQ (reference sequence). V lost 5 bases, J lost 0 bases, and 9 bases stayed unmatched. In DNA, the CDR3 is TGTGCCAGCAGCGCGGGACAGGTCTTGAGCTCCTACAATGAGCAGTTCTTC. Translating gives CASSAGQVLSSYNEQFF. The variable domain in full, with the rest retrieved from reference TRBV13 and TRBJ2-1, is AAGVIQSPRHLIKEKRETATLKCYPIPRHDTVYWYQQGPGQDPQFLISFYEKMQSDKGSIPDRFSAQQFSDYHSELNMSSLELGDSALYFCASSAGQVLSSYNEQFFGPGTRLTVL.

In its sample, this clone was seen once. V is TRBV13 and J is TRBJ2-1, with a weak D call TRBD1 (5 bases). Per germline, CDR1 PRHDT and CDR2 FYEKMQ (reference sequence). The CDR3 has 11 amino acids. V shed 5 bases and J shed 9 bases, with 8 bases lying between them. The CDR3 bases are TGTGCCAGCAGCAGGGGTGGTGAGCAGTTCTTC. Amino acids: CASSRGGEQFF.